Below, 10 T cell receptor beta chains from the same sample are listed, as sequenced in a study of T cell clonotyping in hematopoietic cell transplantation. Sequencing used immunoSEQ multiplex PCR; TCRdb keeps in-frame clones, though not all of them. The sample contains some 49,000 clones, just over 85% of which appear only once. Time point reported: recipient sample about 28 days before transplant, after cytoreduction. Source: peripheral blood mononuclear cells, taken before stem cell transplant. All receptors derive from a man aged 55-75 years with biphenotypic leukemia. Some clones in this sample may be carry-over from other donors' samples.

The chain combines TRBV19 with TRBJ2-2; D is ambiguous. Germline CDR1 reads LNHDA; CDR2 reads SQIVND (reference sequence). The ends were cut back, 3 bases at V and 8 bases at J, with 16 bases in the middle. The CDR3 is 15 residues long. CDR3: CASSINYPEQGELFF. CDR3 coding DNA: TGTGCCAGTAGTATTAACTACCCAGAGCAGGGGGAGCTGTTTTTT.

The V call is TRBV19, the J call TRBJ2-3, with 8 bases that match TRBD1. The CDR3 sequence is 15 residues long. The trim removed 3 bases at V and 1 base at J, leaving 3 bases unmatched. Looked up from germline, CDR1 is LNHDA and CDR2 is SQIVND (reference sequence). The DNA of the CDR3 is TGTGCCAGTAGTATTGGGGGACAGGGCACAGATACGCAGTATTTT. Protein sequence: CASSIGGQGTDTQYF.

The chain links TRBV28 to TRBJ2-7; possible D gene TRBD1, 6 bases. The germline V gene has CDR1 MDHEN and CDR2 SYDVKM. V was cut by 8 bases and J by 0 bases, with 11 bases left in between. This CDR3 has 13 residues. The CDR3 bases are TGTGCCAGCGGAGTCAGGGGCTCCTACGAGCAGTACTTC. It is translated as CASGVRGSYEQYF. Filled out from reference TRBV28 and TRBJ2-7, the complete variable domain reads DVKVTQSSRYLVKRTGEKVFLECVQDMDHENMFWYRQDPGLGLRLIYFSYDVKMKEKGDIPEGYSVSREKKERFSLILESASTNQTSMYLCASGVRGSYEQYFGPGTRLTVT.

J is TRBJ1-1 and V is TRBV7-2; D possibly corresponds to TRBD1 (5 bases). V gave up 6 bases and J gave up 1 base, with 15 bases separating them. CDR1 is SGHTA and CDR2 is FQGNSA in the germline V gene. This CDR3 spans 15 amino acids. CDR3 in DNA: TGTGCCAGCAGTCCGAATGGGGCGGGGAACACTGAAGCTTTCTTT. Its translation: CASSPNGAGNTEAFF.

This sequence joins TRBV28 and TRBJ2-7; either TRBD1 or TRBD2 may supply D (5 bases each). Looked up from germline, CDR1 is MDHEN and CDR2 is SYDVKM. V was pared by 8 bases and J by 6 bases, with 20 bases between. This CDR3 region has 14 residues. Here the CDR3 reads CASGRGALYPEQYF. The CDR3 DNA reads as TGTGCCAGCGGGAGAGGGGCCTTATATCCCGAGCAGTACTTC. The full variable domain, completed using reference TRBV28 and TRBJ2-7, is DVKVTQSSRYLVKRTGEKVFLECVQDMDHENMFWYRQDPGLGLRLIYFSYDVKMKEKGDIPEGYSVSREKKERFSLILESASTNQTSMYLCASGRGALYPEQYFGPGTRLTVT.

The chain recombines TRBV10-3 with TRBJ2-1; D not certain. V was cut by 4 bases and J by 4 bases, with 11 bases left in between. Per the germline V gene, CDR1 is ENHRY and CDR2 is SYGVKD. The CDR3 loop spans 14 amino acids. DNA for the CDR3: TGTGCCATCAGTGCCCGGAACTCGTACAATGAGCAGTTCTTC. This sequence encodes CAISARNSYNEQFF.

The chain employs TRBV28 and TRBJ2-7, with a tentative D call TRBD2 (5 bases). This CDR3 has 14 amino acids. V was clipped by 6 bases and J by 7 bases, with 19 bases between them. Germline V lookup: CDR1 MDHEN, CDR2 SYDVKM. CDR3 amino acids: CASRERVGVDEQYF. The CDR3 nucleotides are TGTGCCAGCAGGGAAAGGGTGGGAGTAGATGAGCAGTACTTC.

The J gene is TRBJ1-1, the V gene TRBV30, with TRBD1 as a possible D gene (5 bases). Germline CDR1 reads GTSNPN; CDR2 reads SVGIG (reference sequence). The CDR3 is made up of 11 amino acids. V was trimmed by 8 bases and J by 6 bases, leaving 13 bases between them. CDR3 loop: CARSRGAEAFF. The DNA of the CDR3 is TGTGCCCGAAGTAGGGGAGCTGAAGCTTTCTTT.

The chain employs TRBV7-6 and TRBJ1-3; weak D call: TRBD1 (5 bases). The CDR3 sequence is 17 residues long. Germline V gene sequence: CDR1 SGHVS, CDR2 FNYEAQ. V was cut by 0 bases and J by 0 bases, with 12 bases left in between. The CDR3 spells CASSLAGGDPSGNTIYF. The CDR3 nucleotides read TGTGCCAGCAGCTTAGCTGGAGGGGACCCCTCTGGAAACACCATATATTTT.

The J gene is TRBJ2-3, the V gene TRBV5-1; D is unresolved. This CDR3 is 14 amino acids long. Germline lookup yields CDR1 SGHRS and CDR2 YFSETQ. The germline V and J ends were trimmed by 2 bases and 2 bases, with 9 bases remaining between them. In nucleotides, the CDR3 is TGCGCCAGCAGCTTCTTGCAATCCACAGATACGCAGTATTTT. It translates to CASSFLQSTDTQYF.